These 30 T cell receptor beta chains share one sample of origin, sequenced in a study of cytomegalovirus exposure and HLA in healthy donors. The study ran its PCR with 60 Vbeta and 13 Jbeta primers. The table came from immunoSEQ multiplex PCR; TCRdb's copy has only in-frame clones and leaves some out. The profile shows approximately 190,000 clones, about four fifths of them singletons. Sequenced sample: PBMCs. These receptors were collected from a man aged 35 to 55 in good health and CMV-seropositive.

The rearrangement links TRBV2 to TRBJ2-2, with 8 bases aligning to TRBD1. Germline V gene sequence: CDR1 SNHLY, CDR2 FYNNEI. Losses at the gene ends were 5 bases for V and 6 bases for J; bases not matched to a gene: 2. The CDR3 totals 13 residues. This CDR3 reads CASSPDRAGELFF. The CDR3 nucleotides are TGTGCCAGCAGTCCGGACAGGGCCGGGGAGCTGTTTTTT.

The sample holds one count of this clone. The gene calls are TRBV7-9 and TRBJ1-2, with D uncertain. CDR1 is SEHNR and CDR2 is FQNEAQ in the germline V gene (reference sequence). The CDR3 sequence is 12 residues long. The V gene lost 3 bases and the J gene lost 9 bases, with 11 bases spanning the gap. CDR3 region: CASSFQDWRYTF. CDR3 in DNA: TGTGCCAGCAGCTTTCAGGACTGGCGCTACACCTTC.

This chain links TRBV7-9 with TRBJ2-3, with a weak D call TRBD2 (6 bases). CDR1 SEHNR and CDR2 FQNEAQ come from the germline V gene (reference sequence). V was pared by 8 bases and J by 6 bases, with 21 bases between. CDR3 length: 15 residues. The CDR3 loop is CASRGVEREYDTQYF. The CDR3 DNA reads as TGTGCCAGCCGAGGAGTTGAACGGGAGTACGATACGCAGTATTTT.

The sample holds a few counts of this clone. The chain joins TRBV6-5 to TRBJ1-1, with a tentative D call TRBD1 (5 bases). The CDR3 totals 13 residues. Germline V gene data show CDR1 as MNHEY and CDR2 as SVGAGI. Deletions cut 7 bases from V and 2 bases from J, with 11 bases between. The CDR3 is CASNRQKNTEAFF. CDR3 in DNA: TGTGCCAGCAATAGACAGAAAAACACTGAAGCTTTCTTT.

This clone occurred once. The CDR3 DNA reads TGTGCCAGCAGTTACCTGGGACAGAGCACAGATACGCAGTATTTT. Translation: CASSYLGQSTDTQYF. The chain uses TRBV6-5 and TRBJ2-3, with 7 bases aligning to TRBD1. Germline V gene data show CDR1 as MNHEY and CDR2 as SVGAGI. Unmatched junction bases numbered 2, after V lost 2 bases and J lost 0 bases. This CDR3 spans 15 amino acids.

This chain connects TRBV2 to TRBJ1-1, with D uncertain. The V end lost 2 bases, the J end lost 0 bases, and 10 bases lay between the germline ends. The CDR3 length is 15 residues. The germline gives CDR1 SNHLY, CDR2 FYNNEI. CDR3 nucleotide sequence: TGTGCCAGCAGTGAATCACAGATAATGAACACTGAAGCTTTCTTT. It encodes CASSESQIMNTEAFF.

The genes are TRBV10-3 and TRBJ2-7, with TRBD1 as a possible D gene (6 bases). Germline V gives CDR1 ENHRY, CDR2 SYGVKD. V dropped 6 bases and J dropped 9 bases, with 18 bases sitting between them. The CDR3 is 13 amino acids. CDR3 amino acids: CAIRKQGGKGQYF. The CDR3 region has the DNA TGTGCCATCAGGAAACAAGGGGGAAAGGGGCAGTACTTC.

This clone was picked up one time. V gene TRBV10-3 combines with J gene TRBJ1-6, with 7 bases aligning to TRBD1. This CDR3 spans 16 amino acids. V was clipped by 6 bases and J by 0 bases; unmatched bases: 5. CDR1 is ENHRY, CDR2 SYGVKD, per germline. The CDR3, as DNA: TGTGCCATCAGGGAGACAGGGTACTCCTATAATTCACCCCTCCACTTT. It translates to CAIRETGYSYNSPLHF.

The genes are TRBV19 and TRBJ1-5; weak D call: TRBD1 (5 bases). In germline, CDR1 is LNHDA, CDR2 SQIVND (reference sequence). V was shortened by 6 bases and J by 2 bases, with 8 bases between the two germline ends. The CDR3 has 13 amino acids. CDR3 DNA sequence: TGTGCCAGTAGCCTACAGGGCAATCAGCCCCAGCATTTT. This encodes CASSLQGNQPQHF.

Points on this clone: This specimen includes other DNA sequences encoding the same CDR3. The genes are TRBV5-6 and TRBJ2-3, with D perhaps matching TRBD1 (6 bases). Germline V gene data show CDR1 as SGHDT and CDR2 as YYEEEE. The germline V and J ends were trimmed by 4 bases and 5 bases, with 8 bases remaining between them. The CDR3 totals 12 residues. The CDR3 DNA reads TGTGCCAGCAGCCTACAGGGAGATACGCAGTATTTT. It codes for CASSLQGDTQYF.

J is TRBJ1-2 and V is TRBV4-1; D remains ambiguous. V was shortened by 1 base and J by 3 bases, with 12 bases between the two germline ends. CDR1 is MGHRA, CDR2 YSYEKL, per germline. CDR3 length: 15 amino acids. CDR3 protein: CASSQVPRSDYGYTF. The CDR3 DNA is TGCGCCAGCAGCCAAGTCCCCAGGTCGGACTATGGCTACACCTTC.

The chain uses TRBV5-6 and TRBJ2-7; D is ambiguous. The germline CDR1 and CDR2 sequences are SGHDT and YYEEEE. V shed 4 bases and J shed 0 bases, with 23 bases lying between them. There are 18 residues in the CDR3. CDR3 loop: CASSSPGNIKSSSYEQYF. CDR3 sequence (DNA): TGTGCCAGCAGCAGCCCAGGCAATATAAAATCTTCCTCCTACGAGCAGTACTTC.

This chain links TRBV5-1 with TRBJ1-6; D is perhaps TRBD1 (6 bases). This CDR3 has 15 residues. The V end lost 0 bases, the J end lost 10 bases, and 14 bases lay between the germline ends. Germline CDR1 and CDR2: SGHRS and YFSETQ. The CDR3 reads CASSLEAGGGSPLHF. The CDR3 coding sequence is TGCGCCAGCAGCTTGGAGGCCGGGGGGGGCTCACCCCTCCACTTT.

The rearrangement links TRBV30 to TRBJ2-2; 10 nucleotides align to TRBD1. Germline CDR1 reads GTSNPN; CDR2 reads SVGIG (reference sequence). With 2 bases clipped from V and 6 bases from J, the junction kept 3 bases outside the gene matches. This CDR3 has 14 amino acids. The CDR3 is CAWSSGQGAGELFF. For the CDR3, the DNA is TGTGCCTGGAGTTCAGGACAGGGGGCCGGGGAGCTGTTTTTT.

This chain joins TRBV2 and TRBJ1-1, with D perhaps TRBD1 (5 bases). V was trimmed by 5 bases and J by 10 bases, leaving 20 bases between them. CDR3 length: 14 residues. Germline V gene sequence: CDR1 SNHLY, CDR2 FYNNEI. The CDR3 region has the DNA TGTGCCAGCAGTAAAACCACAGGTGACTCTGGAGCTTTCTTT. This codes for CASSKTTGDSGAFF.

The chain links TRBV15 to TRBJ2-5; 7 bases map to TRBD2. Losses at the gene ends were 6 bases for V and 2 bases for J; bases not matched to a gene: 9. The germline V gene encodes CDR1 LNHNV and CDR2 YYDKDF (reference sequence). This CDR3 is built from 15 residues. As DNA, the CDR3 is TGTGCCACCAGAGTTACCGCCGGGAGGCAAGAGACCCAGTACTTC. Its translation: CATRVTAGRQETQYF.

The rearrangement uses TRBV7-8 and TRBJ1-5; 9 nucleotides agree with TRBD1. Germline trimming cut 5 bases from V and 4 bases from J; bases unmatched to any gene: 6. The germline V gene encodes CDR1 SGHVS and CDR2 FQNEAQ. The CDR3 runs 15 residues. The CDR3 sequence is CASSPGQGLNQPQHF. The DNA for the CDR3 is TGTGCCAGCAGCCCCGGACAGGGGCTTAATCAGCCCCAGCATTTT.

V is TRBV19 and J is TRBJ1-1; 10 nucleotides line up with TRBD1. The CDR3 runs 16 residues. Germline values: CDR1 LNHDA, CDR2 SQIVND (reference sequence). V shed 4 bases, J shed 0 bases, and the junction held 5 bases outside the gene matches. CDR3 nucleotides: TGTGCCAGTAGTACATGGACAGGGGGTATGAACACTGAAGCTTTCTTT. Its translation: CASSTWTGGMNTEAFF.

The rearrangement joins TRBV15 to TRBJ1-5; TRBD1 is a possible D gene (5 bases). This CDR3 contains 15 residues. Germline-derived CDR1 and CDR2 are LNHNV and YYDKDF (reference sequence). V was pared by 6 bases and J by 4 bases, with 16 bases between. CDR3 protein: CATSKDPGGNQPQHF. CDR3 DNA: TGTGCCACCAGTAAAGACCCGGGGGGAAATCAGCCCCAGCATTTT.

The chain combines TRBV7-9 with TRBJ2-1; unclear D gene. The CDR3 contains 19 residues. The V and J ends lost 5 bases and 0 bases respectively, with 23 bases between them. The germline V gene has CDR1 SEHNR and CDR2 FQNEAQ (reference sequence). The CDR3 DNA is TGTGCCAGCAGCCTAATCCGAAACAGCCTTTTAGTCTCCTACAATGAGCAGTTCTTC. Translated: CASSLIRNSLLVSYNEQFF.

V and J are TRBV7-8 and TRBJ2-7, with 7 bases matching TRBD2. The CDR3 loop spans 15 amino acids. Germline V gene data show CDR1 as SGHVS and CDR2 as FQNEAQ. The V segment lost 2 bases and the J segment 5 bases; nucleotides outside the gene matches: 9. The CDR3, as DNA: TGTGCCAGCAGCTTATCCCGGGACTACAAAAACGAGCAGTACTTC. Protein product: CASSLSRDYKNEQYF.

CDR3 region: CASSLARGGEGGRPQHF. CDR3 sequence (DNA): TGTGCCAGCAGCTTAGCCCGGGGGGGGGAGGGGGGAAGGCCCCAGCATTTT. V and J are TRBV7-2 and TRBJ1-5, with D perhaps matching TRBD1 (6 bases). Trimming removed 0 bases from V and 9 bases from J, with 21 bases in between. This CDR3 is 17 amino acids long. Germline V gene data show CDR1 as SGHTA and CDR2 as FQGNSA.

This clone showed up just once. The chain joins TRBV29-1 to TRBJ2-5; no firm D call. Trimming took 3 bases from V and 5 from J, leaving 16 bases between them. The CDR3 is 14 residues long. CDR1 is SQVTM, CDR2 ANQGSEA, per germline. The CDR3 spells CSVDRQNVRETQYF. The CDR3 DNA is TGCAGCGTTGATCGACAAAACGTCCGGGAGACCCAGTACTTC.

This chain links TRBV9 with TRBJ2-5; D is possibly TRBD2 (6 bases). CDR1 SGDLS and CDR2 YYNGEE come from the germline V gene. Trimming left V 0 bases short and J 4 bases short, with 16 bases between. The CDR3 is made up of 16 amino acids. The CDR3 bases are TGTGCCAGCAGCGTAGGCCCCGGGACTGGGGGAGAGACCCAGTACTTC. It is translated as CASSVGPGTGGETQYF.

The chain carries TRBV6-5 and TRBJ2-1, with D hard to call. The CDR3 consists of 13 residues. Trimming took 5 bases from V and 8 from J, leaving 13 bases between them. Germline V lookup: CDR1 MNHEY, CDR2 SVGAGI. The CDR3 protein is CASSTDSFYEQFF. The CDR3 coding sequence is TGTGCCAGCAGTACGGATAGCTTCTATGAGCAGTTCTTC.

To note about this clone: Additional DNA sequences in this sample encode the identical CDR3. V usage is TRBV27 and J usage is TRBJ2-7; 13 bases are shared with TRBD2. This CDR3 comprises 15 residues. Per germline, CDR1 MNHEY and CDR2 SMNVEV (reference sequence). Unmatched junction bases numbered 6, after V lost 6 bases and J lost 4 bases. CDR3 sequence reads: CASSLGTSGTYEQYF. The CDR3, as DNA: TGTGCCAGCAGCTTGGGGACTAGCGGGACTTACGAGCAGTACTTC.

This chain joins TRBV29-1 and TRBJ2-7, with TRBD1 identical over 9 bases. The junction had 11 bases not matched to a gene; V was cut back by 7 bases and J by 1 base. This CDR3 is 15 amino acids long. Germline assignment: CDR1 SQVTM and CDR2 ANQGSEA. In DNA, the CDR3 is TGCAGCGGGACTGGGACAGGGAGAGAATCCTACGAGCAGTACTTC. Its protein product is CSGTGTGRESYEQYF.

This chain connects TRBV28 to TRBJ1-4, with TRBD1 matching 9 bases. This CDR3 comprises 14 residues. V trimming: 7 bases; J trimming: 5 bases; junction bases outside the gene matches: 5. Germline loops: CDR1 MDHEN, CDR2 SYDVKM. Here the CDR3 reads CASTAGTGNEKLFF. CDR3 bases: TGTGCCAGCACCGCCGGGACAGGGAATGAAAAACTGTTTTTT.

This chain uses TRBV27 with TRBJ1-4; the D gene is possibly TRBD1 (5 bases). Germline loops: CDR1 MNHEY, CDR2 SMNVEV (reference sequence). The CDR3 is made up of 14 amino acids. V dropped 3 bases and J dropped 8 bases, with 13 bases sitting between them. The CDR3 region is CASSFRRTGEKLFF. The CDR3 region has the DNA TGTGCCAGCAGTTTTAGAAGAACAGGAGAAAAACTGTTTTTT.

V is TRBV19 and J is TRBJ1-5; 9 bases fit TRBD1. The CDR3 loop spans 15 amino acids. The germline V gene encodes CDR1 LNHDA and CDR2 SQIVND (reference sequence). After removal of 6 bases from V and 6 bases from J, the junction contained 9 bases not matched to a gene. This chain's CDR3 is CASSSPGQGAQPQHF. The CDR3 nucleotides are TGTGCCAGTAGCTCACCGGGACAGGGTGCTCAGCCCCAGCATTTT. The full variable domain, in which reference TRBV19 and TRBJ1-5 provide the parts outside the CDR3, is DGGITQSPKYLFRKEGQNVTLSCEQNLNHDAMYWYRQDPGQGLRLIYYSQIVNDFQKGDIAEGYSVSREKKESFPLTVTSAQKNPTAFYLCASSSPGQGAQPQHFGDGTRLSIL.